A single sample is the source of the 13 T cell receptor beta chains below, sequenced in a study of T cells in narcolepsy. Data came from immunoSEQ multiplex PCR; TCRdb stores just in-frame clones and leaves some out. The repertoire consists of roughly 20,000 clones, with about 81% occurring once and the leading ten covering around 4%. Source material: memory (CD45RA-) CD4+ T cells from blood. These receptor sequences come from a human donor in good health.

This chain connects TRBV5-4 to TRBJ2-5; D not certain. Germline assignment: CDR1 SGHNT and CDR2 YYREEE (reference sequence). CDR3 length equals 13 residues. Trimming took off 6 bases at V and 7 bases at J, with 16 bases between the two ends. CDR3 loop: CASTTPPWRTQYF. For the CDR3, the DNA is TGTGCCAGCACCACTCCACCCTGGAGGACCCAGTACTTC.

V is TRBV19 and J is TRBJ2-3; D gene unclear. This CDR3 spans 10 amino acids. Per the germline V gene, CDR1 is LNHDA and CDR2 is SQIVND (reference sequence). V was cut by 9 bases and J by 4 bases, with 5 bases left in between. The CDR3 nucleotides are TGTGCCAGCAGGTCAGATACGCAGTATTTT. Protein: CASRSDTQYF. Full variable domain (rest looked up from reference TRBV19 and TRBJ2-3): DGGITQSPKYLFRKEGQNVTLSCEQNLNHDAMYWYRQDPGQGLRLIYYSQIVNDFQKGDIAEGYSVSREKKESFPLTVTSAQKNPTAFYLCASRSDTQYFGPGTRLTVL.

This clone was counted between two and nine times. This sequence joins TRBV7-2 and TRBJ1-1; 7 nucleotides match TRBD1. This CDR3 has 14 amino acids. After removal of 5 bases from V and 3 bases from J, the junction contained 6 bases not matched to a gene. Germline V gene data show CDR1 as SGHTA and CDR2 as FQGNSA. CDR3 sequence: CASSTRDRYTEAFF. The CDR3 DNA is TGTGCCAGCAGCACCCGGGACAGATACACTGAAGCTTTCTTT.

This rearrangement joins TRBV7-8 to TRBJ1-2; D gene ambiguous. The germline V and J ends were trimmed by 7 bases and 8 bases, with 20 bases remaining between them. The germline gives CDR1 SGHVS, CDR2 FQNEAQ. The CDR3 loop spans 14 amino acids. The CDR3 DNA is TGTGCCAGCACCCAGTCGGACGCGGGTAGAGGCTACACCTTC. This gives the protein CASTQSDAGRGYTF.

This clone counts as large. V gene TRBV25-1 combines with J gene TRBJ2-7; no firm D call. V was trimmed by 1 base and J by 4 bases, leaving 8 bases between them. The germline gives CDR1 MGHDK, CDR2 SYGVNS. The CDR3 contains 13 residues. The CDR3 DNA follows: TGTGCCAGCAGTGAATCCGCCATTTACGAGCAGTACTTC. Protein: CASSESAIYEQYF.

The chain is built from TRBV9 and TRBJ1-1; no clear D gene. Germline-derived CDR1 and CDR2 are SGDLS and YYNGEE. Trimming pared 2 bases from V and 0 bases from J, leaving 11 bases between. This CDR3 is 15 amino acids long. The CDR3 reads CASSVASGVNTEAFF. The CDR3 nucleotides read TGTGCCAGCAGCGTGGCCAGCGGAGTGAACACTGAAGCTTTCTTT.

The chain recombines TRBV6-1 with TRBJ1-5; D remains unclear. The germline V and J ends were trimmed by 7 bases and 3 bases, with 10 bases remaining between them. The CDR3 covers 13 residues. Germline assignment: CDR1 MNHNS and CDR2 SASEGT. The CDR3 sequence: CASNKGFNQPQHF. CDR3 coding DNA: TGTGCCAGCAATAAGGGATTCAATCAGCCCCAGCATTTT.

This clone appeared a few times. The chain uses TRBV5-4 and TRBJ2-7, with D possibly called TRBD1 or TRBD2 (5 bases each). This CDR3 is built from 16 residues. Germline assignment: CDR1 SGHNT and CDR2 YYREEE (reference sequence). V was clipped by 3 bases and J by 2 bases, with 18 bases between them. The CDR3 loop is CASSWNRGADTYEQYF. CDR3 sequence (DNA): TGTGCCAGCAGCTGGAATAGAGGGGCAGATACCTACGAGCAGTACTTC. Full variable domain (outside the CDR3, taken from reference TRBV5-4 and TRBJ2-7): ETGVTQSPTHLIKTRGQQVTLRCSSQSGHNTVSWYQQALGQGPQFIFQYYREEENGRGNFPPRFSGLQFPNYSSELNVNALELDDSALYLCASSWNRGADTYEQYFGPGTRLTVT.

CDR3 amino acids: CASSYSRDPGANVLTF. CDR3 DNA sequence: TGTGCCAGCAGTTACTCTCGTGATCCTGGGGCCAACGTCCTGACTTTC. The rearrangement links TRBV6-5 to TRBJ2-6; D gene uncertain. V shed 0 bases and J shed 2 bases, with 8 bases lying between them. Germline V CDR1 and CDR2: MNHEY, SVGAGI. The CDR3 contains 16 residues.

This clone was seen only once. The genes are TRBV27 and TRBJ1-6; D perhaps matches TRBD1 (5 bases). The CDR3 covers 16 residues. Germline-derived CDR1 and CDR2 are MNHEY and SMNVEV (reference sequence). V dropped 2 bases and J dropped 7 bases, with 15 bases sitting between them. The CDR3 nucleotides read TGTGCCAGCAGTTTACTCCCGGGACGGTTAAATTCACCCCTCCACTTT. It translates to CASSLLPGRLNSPLHF.

This clone was recorded once. The chain links TRBV5-1 to TRBJ1-1, with TRBD1 matching over 7 bases. This CDR3 contains 14 residues. The germline CDR1 and CDR2 sequences are SGHRS and YFSETQ. Losses at the gene ends were 5 bases for V and 0 bases for J; bases not matched to a gene: 4. CDR3 in amino acids: CASRTTGMNTEAFF. The CDR3 DNA reads as TGCGCCAGCAGGACGACAGGGATGAACACTGAAGCTTTCTTT.

V is TRBV5-1 and J is TRBJ2-7; D unresolved. The CDR3 totals 13 residues. Trimming took 4 bases from V and 0 from J, leaving 8 bases between them. Germline V gene sequence: CDR1 SGHRS, CDR2 YFSETQ. The CDR3 here is CASSPMGSYEQYF. The CDR3 bases are TGCGCCAGCAGCCCAATGGGCTCCTACGAGCAGTACTTC.

This clone was detected only once. The rearrangement links TRBV5-5 to TRBJ2-5; TRBD2 agrees at 8 bases. V dropped 3 bases and J dropped 2; count of bases not matched to a gene: 9. The CDR3 contains 16 residues. Germline V gives CDR1 SGHKS, CDR2 YYEKEE (reference sequence). CDR3 in DNA: TGTGCCAGCAGCTCTGGCCTTAGCGGGGATCAAGAGACCCAGTACTTC. It yields the protein CASSSGLSGDQETQYF.